This T cell receptor beta chain was obtained from a study of graft-versus-host responses after intestinal transplantation (dated by TCRdb to 2020 to 2022). Background on the whole study: Recipients received multivisceral, liver-intestinal, or isolated intestinal transplants. All recipients received anti-thymocyte globulin induction followed by maintenance tacrolimus and steroids for about three years. Graft-versus-host and host-versus-graft alloreactive T cell clones were tracked in the graft, circulation and bone marrow after intestinal transplantation using bulk TCR-beta CDR3 sequencing. To identify alloreactive clones, pre-transplant mixed lymphocyte reaction products were sequenced and then compared with unstimulated pre-transplant donor and recipient T cells. The cohort enrolled 24 intestinal transplant recipients, one of whom was a retransplant, and 3 patients without pretransplant specimens were excluded. A peak of at least 4% donor T cells among recipient peripheral blood mononuclear cells was the definition used for donor T cell macrochimerism. Rather than going through the commercial service, samples from three later patients were sequenced in-house on an Illumina MiSeq and processed with MiXCR. What the authors observed across the whole study: GvH clones were found in recipient bone marrow, and some of the GvH clones appeared earlier in ileal mucosa or blood, which is consistent with an intestinal mucosal origin. The conclusions were limited by the relatively low number and heterogeneity of the intestinal transplant patients. Patients with donor T cell macrochimerism had high GvH to HvG T cell clonal ratios in their allografts. Early after transplant, peak levels of circulating GvH clones were found to be associated with declines in HvG clones.

Libraries came from the immunoSEQ multiplex PCR assay. For most patients, genomic DNA was isolated with the Qiagen DNeasy Blood and Tissue Kit and shipped frozen to Adaptive Biotechnologies for TCR sequencing. For most patients, high-throughput TCR-beta CDR3 sequencing of genomic DNA was performed by Adaptive Biotechnologies. As for how the authors treated the data: Adaptive's ImmunoSEQ software was the source of the TCR sequencing data for approximately 18 patients, while a few other patients were processed with MiXCR and VDJtools. CD4 versus CD8 sorting errors were corrected by removing sequences found in both subsets at a frequency ratio below 5:1. CDR3 nucleotide sequences shared between donor and recipient were removed because the origin of such sequences could not be assigned. At least 2-fold expansion over unstimulated cells and a minimum CFSE-low frequency of 0.002% (template counts) or 0.001% (read counts) were required for clones to be classified as alloreactive. Clones detected in sequenced pre-transplant spleen, lymph node, or MLR CFSE-low populations of the donor or recipient were defined as mappable. Cumulative frequency of alloreactive clones was calculated as a percentage of all sequences weighted by copy number. TCRdb retrieved this table from immuneACCESS and kept in-frame rearrangements only. Not all clones are present; in checked studies, unresolved V genes account for under half, and no reason is known for the remainder. V, J and clone size are those of that table, while D and trimming were read from the DNA. The sample table contains 40,000 to 45,000 clones; only one count was recorded for 90% to 95% of them. Together, the top ten hold 0.5% to 0.55% of the sample.

Reading the germline V gene gives CDR1 LGHNA and CDR2 YSLEER. Measured from the cysteine to the phenylalanine, the CDR3 is 15 residues long. Left in the record is the CDR3 DNA by itself, 45 bases read in frame from the first base. V loses 5 bases of germline sequence and J loses 2 bases, and the interval between the two ends is 10 bases. What the time point label conveys for this sample: cells obtained before transplantation from donor or recipient. CD3+CD4+ and CD3+CD8+ populations were FACS-sorted from unstimulated pre-transplant donor and recipient cells taken from spleen or lymph nodes. Remarks on this clone: Its antigen is not yet known. No per-base quality is available; no much larger clone lies one base away.

The rearrangement combines TRBV4-3 with TRBJ1-6; perhaps TRBD1 is the D gene, with 6 bases matching. Material: unstimulated CD8+ T cells sorted from spleen or lymph node cells, obtained before transplant. This receptor was taken from a human donor who was the organ donor for an intestinal transplant. The DNA is as follows: TGCGCCAGCAGCGTCGACAGGACCTATAATTCACCCCTCCACTTT. It is translated as CASSVDRTYNSPLHF.